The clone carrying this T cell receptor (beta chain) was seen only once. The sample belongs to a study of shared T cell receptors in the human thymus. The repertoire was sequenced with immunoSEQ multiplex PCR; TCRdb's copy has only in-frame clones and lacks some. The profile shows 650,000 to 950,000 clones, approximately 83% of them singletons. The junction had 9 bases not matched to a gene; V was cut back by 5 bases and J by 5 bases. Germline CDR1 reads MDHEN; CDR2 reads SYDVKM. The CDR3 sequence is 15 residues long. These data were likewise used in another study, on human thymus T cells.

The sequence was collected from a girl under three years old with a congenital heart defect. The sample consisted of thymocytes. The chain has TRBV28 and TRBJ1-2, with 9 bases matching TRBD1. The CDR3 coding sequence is TGTGCCAGCAGTAGCCCGCGGACAGGGGAGTATGGCTACACCTTC. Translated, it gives CASSSPRTGEYGYTF.